The 14 T cell receptor beta chains listed next were all sequenced from one sample in a study of monozygotic twins with inflammatory bowel disease. TCRdb re-called the 5' RACE reads and gives one entry per CDR3 protein, without DNA. In total, the table holds 350,000 to 550,000 distinct CDR3 sequences. Material: blood. Receptors were obtained from a human donor with ulcerative colitis or Crohn's disease, or a healthy co-twin of an affected twin (not recorded which).

The rearrangement joins TRBV30 to TRBJ2-3; there is no DNA to check the TCRdb D call of TRBD2. CDR3 length: 14 amino acids. Germline CDR1 reads GTSNPN; CDR2 reads SVGIG (reference sequence). CDR3: CAWSVRLGIDTQYF.

The chain recombines TRBV2 with TRBJ2-7; TCRdb outputs TRBD1, but without DNA this stays unchecked. The length of the CDR3 is 15 residues. The germline gives CDR1 SNHLY, CDR2 FYNNEI. The CDR3 sequence: CASREGGSKAYEQYF. The full variable domain, completed using reference TRBV2 and TRBJ2-7, is EPEVTQTPSHQVTQMGQEVILRCVPISNHLYFYWYRQILGQKVEFLVSFYNNEISEKSEIFDDQFSVERPDGSNFTLKIRSTKLEDSAMYFCASREGGSKAYEQYFGPGTRLTVT.

V and J are TRBV4-3 and TRBJ2-5; as DNA is missing, the TRBD2 call by TCRdb cannot be tested. Germline assignment: CDR1 LGHNA and CDR2 YSLEER. This CDR3 is built from 16 residues. The CDR3 spells CASSQDGTSGEETQYF.

The chain joins TRBV18 to TRBJ2-7; TCRdb names TRBD1, which stays unverified in the absence of DNA. Germline loops: CDR1 KGHSH, CDR2 LQKENI. The CDR3 loop spans 15 amino acids. CDR3 sequence: CASSLTGTDAYEQYF.

V and J are TRBV6-2 or TRBV6-3 and TRBJ2-3. The CDR3 has 12 residues. CDR1 MNHEY and CDR2 SVGEGT come from the germline V gene. CDR3 amino acids: CASSYGSDTQYF.

V usage is TRBV10-3 and J usage is TRBJ2-5; the TRBD2 assignment by TCRdb is unverifiable without DNA. The germline CDR1 and CDR2 sequences are ENHRY and SYGVKD. CDR3 length: 16 residues. CDR3: CAISEEAGVLLKTQYF.

The chain combines TRBV4-2 with TRBJ2-3. The CDR3 loop spans 16 amino acids. CDR1 and CDR2 (germline): LGHNA, YNFKEQ. The CDR3: CASSQVQGISTDTQYF.

The chain combines TRBV24-1 with TRBJ2-7. The CDR3 totals 13 residues. Germline CDR1 and CDR2: KGHDR and SFDVKD. CDR3 loop: CATSDWDSYEQYF.

This chain connects TRBV10-3 to TRBJ2-5. The CDR3 contains 12 residues. CDR1 and CDR2 (germline): ENHRY, SYGVKD. CDR3: CAISESEETQYF.

The genes are TRBV5-5 and TRBJ2-7; TCRdb lists TRBD1, though no DNA is available to test this call. The CDR3 is 16 amino acids. CDR1 SGHKS and CDR2 YYEKEE come from the germline V gene (reference sequence). CDR3 loop: CASSLNPPGRGYEQYF.

The V call is TRBV5-5, the J call TRBJ2-3; the D call from TCRdb, TRBD1, cannot be confirmed without DNA. The CDR3 is made up of 15 amino acids. Per the germline V gene, CDR1 is SGHKS and CDR2 is YYEKEE (reference sequence). The CDR3 region is CASSPEDRSTDTQYF.

The rearrangement links TRBV9 to TRBJ2-2; TCRdb's D call, TRBD1, is unchecked because there is no DNA. CDR1 and CDR2 (germline): SGDLS, YYNGEE. There are 16 residues in the CDR3. CDR3 sequence: CASSALVGTYTGELFF.

The V call is TRBV12-3 or TRBV12-4, the J call TRBJ2-5. The length of the CDR3 is 14 residues. CDR3 sequence reads: CASSFIAEQETQYF.

V is TRBV20-1 and J is TRBJ1-1; TCRdb indicates TRBD1, and absent DNA this call remains unverified. This CDR3 is 15 amino acids long. Germline V gene data show CDR1 as DFQATT and CDR2 as SNEGSKA (reference sequence). The CDR3 sequence is CSARGAGGLRTEAFF.